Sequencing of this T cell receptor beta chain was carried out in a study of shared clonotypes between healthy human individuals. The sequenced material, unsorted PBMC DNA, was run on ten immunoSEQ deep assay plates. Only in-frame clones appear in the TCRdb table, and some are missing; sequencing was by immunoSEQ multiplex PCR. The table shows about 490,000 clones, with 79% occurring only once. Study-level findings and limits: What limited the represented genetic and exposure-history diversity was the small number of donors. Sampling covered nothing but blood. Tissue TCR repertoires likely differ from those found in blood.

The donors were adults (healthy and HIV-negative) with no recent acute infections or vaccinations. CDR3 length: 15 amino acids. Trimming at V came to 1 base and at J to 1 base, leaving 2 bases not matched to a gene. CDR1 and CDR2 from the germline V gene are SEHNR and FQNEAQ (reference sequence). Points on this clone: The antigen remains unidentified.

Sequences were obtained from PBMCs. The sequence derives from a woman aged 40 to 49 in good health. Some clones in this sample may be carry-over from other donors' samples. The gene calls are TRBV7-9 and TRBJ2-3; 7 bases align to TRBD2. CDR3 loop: CASSLVAGGTDTQYF. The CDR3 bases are TGTGCCAGCAGCTTAGTGGCGGGGGGCACAGATACGCAGTATTTT.